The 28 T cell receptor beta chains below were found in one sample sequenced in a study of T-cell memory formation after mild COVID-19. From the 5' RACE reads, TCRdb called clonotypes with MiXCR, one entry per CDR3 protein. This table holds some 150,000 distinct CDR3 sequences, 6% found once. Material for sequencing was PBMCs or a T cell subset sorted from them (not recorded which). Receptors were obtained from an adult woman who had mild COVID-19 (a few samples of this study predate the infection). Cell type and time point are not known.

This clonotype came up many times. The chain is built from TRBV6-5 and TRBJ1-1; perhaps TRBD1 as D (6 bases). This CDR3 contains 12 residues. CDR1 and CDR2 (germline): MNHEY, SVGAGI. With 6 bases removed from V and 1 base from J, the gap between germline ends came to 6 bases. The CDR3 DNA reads TGTGCCAGCAGGACAGGGAACACTGAAGCTTTCTTT. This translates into CASRTGNTEAFF.

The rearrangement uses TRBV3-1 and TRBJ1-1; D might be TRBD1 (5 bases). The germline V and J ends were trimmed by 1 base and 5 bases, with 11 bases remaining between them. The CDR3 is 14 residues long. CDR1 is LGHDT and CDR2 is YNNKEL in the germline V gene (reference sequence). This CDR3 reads CASSQGSGWTEAFF. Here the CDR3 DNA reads TGTGCCAGCAGCCAAGGGTCAGGGTGGACTGAAGCTTTCTTT.

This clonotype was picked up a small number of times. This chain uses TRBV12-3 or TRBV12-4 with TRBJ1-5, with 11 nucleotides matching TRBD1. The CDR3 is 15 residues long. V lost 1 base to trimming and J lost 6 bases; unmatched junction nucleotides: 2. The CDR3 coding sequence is TGTGCCAGCAGTTTAGGGGGACAGGGGGTTCAGCCCCAGCATTTT. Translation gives CASSLGGQGVQPQHF.

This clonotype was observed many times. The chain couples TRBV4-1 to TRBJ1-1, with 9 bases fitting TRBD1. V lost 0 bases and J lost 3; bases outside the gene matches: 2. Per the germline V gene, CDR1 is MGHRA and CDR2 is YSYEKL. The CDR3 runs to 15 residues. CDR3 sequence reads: CASSQEGQGYTEAFF. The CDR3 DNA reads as TGCGCCAGCAGCCAAGAAGGACAGGGGTACACTGAAGCTTTCTTT.

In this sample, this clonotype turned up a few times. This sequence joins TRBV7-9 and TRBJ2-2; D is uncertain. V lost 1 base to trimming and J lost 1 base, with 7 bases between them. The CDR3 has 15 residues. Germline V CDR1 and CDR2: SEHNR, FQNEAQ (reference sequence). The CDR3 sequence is CASSLGLQNTGELFF. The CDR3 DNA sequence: TGTGCCAGCAGCTTAGGCCTCCAGAACACCGGGGAGCTGTTTTTT. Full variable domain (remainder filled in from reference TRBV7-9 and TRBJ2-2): DTGVSQNPRHKITKRGQNVTFRCDPISEHNRLYWYRQTLGQGPEFLTYFQNEAQLEKSRLLSDRFSAERPKGSFSTLEIQRTEQGDSAMYLCASSLGLQNTGELFFGEGSRLTVL.

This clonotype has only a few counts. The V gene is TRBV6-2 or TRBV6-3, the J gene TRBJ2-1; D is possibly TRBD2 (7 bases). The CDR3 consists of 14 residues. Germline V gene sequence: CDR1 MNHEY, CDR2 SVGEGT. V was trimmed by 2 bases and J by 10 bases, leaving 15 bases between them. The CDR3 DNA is TGTGCCAGCAGTTACGCTGGGGGGGGCTTCGAGCAGTTCTTC. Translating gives CASSYAGGGFEQFF.

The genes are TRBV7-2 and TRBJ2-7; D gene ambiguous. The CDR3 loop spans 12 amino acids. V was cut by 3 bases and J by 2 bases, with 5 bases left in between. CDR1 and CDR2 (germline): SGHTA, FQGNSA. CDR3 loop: CASSFATYEQYF. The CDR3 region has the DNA TGTGCCAGCAGCTTCGCAACCTACGAGCAGTACTTC.

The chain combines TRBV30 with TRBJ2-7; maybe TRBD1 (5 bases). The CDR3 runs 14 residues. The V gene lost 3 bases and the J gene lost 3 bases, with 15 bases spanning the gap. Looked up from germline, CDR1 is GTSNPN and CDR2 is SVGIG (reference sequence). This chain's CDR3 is CAWRGNDRDYEQYF. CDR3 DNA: TGTGCCTGGAGGGGAAACGACAGAGACTACGAGCAGTACTTC.

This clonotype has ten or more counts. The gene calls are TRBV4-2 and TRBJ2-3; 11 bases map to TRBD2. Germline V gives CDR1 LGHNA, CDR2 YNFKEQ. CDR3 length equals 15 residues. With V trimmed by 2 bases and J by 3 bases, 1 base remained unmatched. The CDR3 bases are TGTGCCAGCAGCCAAACTAGCGGGGGAACAGATACGCAGTATTTT. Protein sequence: CASSQTSGGTDTQYF.

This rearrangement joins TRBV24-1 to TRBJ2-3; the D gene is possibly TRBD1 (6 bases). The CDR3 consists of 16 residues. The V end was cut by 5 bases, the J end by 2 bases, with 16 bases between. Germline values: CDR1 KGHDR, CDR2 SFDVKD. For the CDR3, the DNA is TGTGCCACCAGTGGCAGACAGGCCGCGCCCACAGATACGCAGTATTTT. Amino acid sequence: CATSGRQAAPTDTQYF.

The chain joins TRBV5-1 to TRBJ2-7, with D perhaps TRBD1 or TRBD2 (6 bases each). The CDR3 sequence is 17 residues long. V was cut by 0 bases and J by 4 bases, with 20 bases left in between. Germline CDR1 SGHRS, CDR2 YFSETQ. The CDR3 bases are TGCGCCAGCAGCTTGGGACCTCAGGGGACGGGGGATTACGAGCAGTACTTC. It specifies CASSLGPQGTGDYEQYF.

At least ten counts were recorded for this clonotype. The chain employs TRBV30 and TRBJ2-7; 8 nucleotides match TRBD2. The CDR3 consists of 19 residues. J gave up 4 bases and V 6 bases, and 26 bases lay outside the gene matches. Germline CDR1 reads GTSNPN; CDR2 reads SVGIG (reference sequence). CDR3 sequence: CACGKSTVLGRGRSYEQYF. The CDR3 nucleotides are TGTGCCTGCGGAAAATCGACCGTGCTGGGGCGCGGGAGGTCTTACGAGCAGTACTTC. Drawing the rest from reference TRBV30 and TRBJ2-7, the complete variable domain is SQTIHQWPATLVQPVGSPLSLECTVEGTSNPNLYWYRQAAGRGLQLLFYSVGIGQISSEVPQNLSASRPQDRQFILSSKKLLLSDSGFYLCACGKSTVLGRGRSYEQYFGPGTRLTVT.

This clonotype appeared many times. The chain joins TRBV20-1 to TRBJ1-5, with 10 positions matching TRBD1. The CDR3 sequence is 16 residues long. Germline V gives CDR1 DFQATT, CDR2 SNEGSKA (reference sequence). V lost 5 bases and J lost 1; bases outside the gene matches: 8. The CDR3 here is CSAGRDRGKSNQPQHF. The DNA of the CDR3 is TGCAGTGCTGGACGGGACAGGGGAAAAAGCAATCAGCCCCAGCATTTT.

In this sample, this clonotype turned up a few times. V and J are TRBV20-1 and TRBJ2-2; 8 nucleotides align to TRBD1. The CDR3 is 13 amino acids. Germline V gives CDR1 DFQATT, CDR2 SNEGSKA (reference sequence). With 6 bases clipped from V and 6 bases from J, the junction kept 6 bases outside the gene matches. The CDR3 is CSASRGQAGELFF. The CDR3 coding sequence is TGCAGTGCGAGCAGGGGGCAGGCCGGGGAGCTGTTTTTT.

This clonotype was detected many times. CDR3 coding DNA: TGTGCCAGCAGTTACTCAGAAGCGGGACTCTACGAGCAGTACTTC. Encoded protein: CASSYSEAGLYEQYF. J is TRBJ2-7 and V is TRBV6-2 or TRBV6-3; TRBD2 agrees at 7 bases. CDR3 length: 15 residues. Germline loops: CDR1 MNHEY, CDR2 SVGEGT. J was trimmed by 3 bases and V by 0 bases; bases with no gene match: 5.

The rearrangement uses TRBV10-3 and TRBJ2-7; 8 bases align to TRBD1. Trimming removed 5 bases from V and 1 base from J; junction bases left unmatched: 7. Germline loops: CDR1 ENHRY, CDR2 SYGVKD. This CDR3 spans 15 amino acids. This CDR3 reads CAISLDRTGSYEQYF. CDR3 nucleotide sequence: TGTGCCATCAGTCTGGACCGGACAGGGTCCTACGAGCAGTACTTC.

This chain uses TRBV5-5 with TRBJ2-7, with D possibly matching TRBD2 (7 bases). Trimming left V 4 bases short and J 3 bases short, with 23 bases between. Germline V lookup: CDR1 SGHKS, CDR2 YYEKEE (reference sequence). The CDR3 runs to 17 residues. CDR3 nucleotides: TGTGCCAGCAGCCCAGTTGGGGGGGCGATCCGAAACTACGAGCAGTACTTC. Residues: CASSPVGGAIRNYEQYF.

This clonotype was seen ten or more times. CDR3 nucleotides: TGTGCCATCAGAAGGGACTTTTACGAGCAGTACTTC. It specifies CAIRRDFYEQYF. V and J are TRBV10-3 and TRBJ2-7, with D possibly matching TRBD2 (6 bases). The CDR3 sequence is 12 residues long. From germline, CDR1 is ENHRY and CDR2 SYGVKD. Trimming took off 6 bases at V and 4 bases at J, with 10 bases between the two ends.

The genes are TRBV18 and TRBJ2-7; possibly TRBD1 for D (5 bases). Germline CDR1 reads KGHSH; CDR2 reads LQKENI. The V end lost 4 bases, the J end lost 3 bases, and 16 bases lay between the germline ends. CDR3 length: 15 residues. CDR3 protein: CASSQGQGNFYEQYF. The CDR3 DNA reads TGTGCCAGCTCACAGGGGCAGGGAAATTTCTACGAGCAGTACTTC.

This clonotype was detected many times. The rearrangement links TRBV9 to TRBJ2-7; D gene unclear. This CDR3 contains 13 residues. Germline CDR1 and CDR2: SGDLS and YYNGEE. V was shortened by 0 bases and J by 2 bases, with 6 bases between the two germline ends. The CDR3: CASSVGTPYEQYF. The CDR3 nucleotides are TGTGCCAGCAGCGTAGGAACTCCCTACGAGCAGTACTTC.

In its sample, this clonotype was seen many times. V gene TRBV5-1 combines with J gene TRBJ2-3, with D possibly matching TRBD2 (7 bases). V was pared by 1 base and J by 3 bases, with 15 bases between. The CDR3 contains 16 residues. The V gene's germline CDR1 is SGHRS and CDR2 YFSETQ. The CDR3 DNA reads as TGCGCCAGCAGCTTGATCGCGGGGGCAGGGACAGATACGCAGTATTTT. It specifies CASSLIAGAGTDTQYF. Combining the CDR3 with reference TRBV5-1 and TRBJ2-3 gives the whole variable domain KAGVTQTPRYLIKTRGQQVTLSCSPISGHRSVSWYQQTPGQGLQFLFEYFSETQRNKGNFPGRFSGRQFSNSRSEMNVSTLELGDSALYLCASSLIAGAGTDTQYFGPGTRLTVL.

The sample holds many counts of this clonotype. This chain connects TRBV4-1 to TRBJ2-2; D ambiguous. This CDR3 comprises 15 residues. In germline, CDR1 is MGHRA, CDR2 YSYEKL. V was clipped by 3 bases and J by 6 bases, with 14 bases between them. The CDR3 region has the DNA TGCGCCAGCAGCCACCTCGGTAGGGTCCCCGGGGAGCTGTTTTTT. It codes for CASSHLGRVPGELFF.

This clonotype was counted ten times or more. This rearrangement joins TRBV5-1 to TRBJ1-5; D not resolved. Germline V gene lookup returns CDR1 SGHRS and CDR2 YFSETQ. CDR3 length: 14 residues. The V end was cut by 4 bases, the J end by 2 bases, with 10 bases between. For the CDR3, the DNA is TGCGCCAGCAGCCCCCGGGGTGGCAATCAGCCCCAGCATTTT. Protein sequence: CASSPRGGNQPQHF.

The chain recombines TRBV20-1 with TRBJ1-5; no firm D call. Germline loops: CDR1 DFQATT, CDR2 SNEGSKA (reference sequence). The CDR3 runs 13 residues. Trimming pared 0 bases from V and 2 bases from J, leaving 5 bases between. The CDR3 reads CSARDQGNQPQHF. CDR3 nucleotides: TGCAGTGCTAGAGATCAAGGCAATCAGCCCCAGCATTTT.

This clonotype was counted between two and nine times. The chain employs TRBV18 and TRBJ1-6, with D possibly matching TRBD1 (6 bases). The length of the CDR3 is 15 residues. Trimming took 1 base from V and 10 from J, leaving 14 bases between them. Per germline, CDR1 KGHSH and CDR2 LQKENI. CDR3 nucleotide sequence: TGTGCCAGCTCACCACAGGGGGAGGTTCGATCACCCCTCCACTTT. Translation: CASSPQGEVRSPLHF.

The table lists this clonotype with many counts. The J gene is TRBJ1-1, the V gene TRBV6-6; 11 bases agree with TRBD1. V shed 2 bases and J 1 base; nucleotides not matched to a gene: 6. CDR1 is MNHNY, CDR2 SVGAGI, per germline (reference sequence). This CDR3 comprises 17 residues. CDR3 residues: CASSYPRTGGANTEAFF. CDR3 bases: TGTGCCAGCAGTTACCCAAGGACAGGGGGCGCGAACACTGAAGCTTTCTTT.

This CDR3 reads CASSYSGLATDEQYF. The CDR3 DNA reads TGTGCCAGCAGTTACTCGGGACTAGCAACCGACGAGCAGTACTTC. This chain links TRBV6-6 with TRBJ2-7; 9 nucleotides agree with TRBD2. The V segment lost 0 bases and the J segment 5 bases; nucleotides outside the gene matches: 5. Germline loops: CDR1 MNHNY, CDR2 SVGAGI (reference sequence). The CDR3 contains 15 residues.

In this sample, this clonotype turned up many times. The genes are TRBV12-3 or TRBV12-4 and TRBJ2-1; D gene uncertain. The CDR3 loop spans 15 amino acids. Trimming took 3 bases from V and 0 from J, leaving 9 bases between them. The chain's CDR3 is CASSFGRSSYNEQFF. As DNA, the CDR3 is TGTGCCAGCAGTTTCGGTCGTAGCTCCTACAATGAGCAGTTCTTC.